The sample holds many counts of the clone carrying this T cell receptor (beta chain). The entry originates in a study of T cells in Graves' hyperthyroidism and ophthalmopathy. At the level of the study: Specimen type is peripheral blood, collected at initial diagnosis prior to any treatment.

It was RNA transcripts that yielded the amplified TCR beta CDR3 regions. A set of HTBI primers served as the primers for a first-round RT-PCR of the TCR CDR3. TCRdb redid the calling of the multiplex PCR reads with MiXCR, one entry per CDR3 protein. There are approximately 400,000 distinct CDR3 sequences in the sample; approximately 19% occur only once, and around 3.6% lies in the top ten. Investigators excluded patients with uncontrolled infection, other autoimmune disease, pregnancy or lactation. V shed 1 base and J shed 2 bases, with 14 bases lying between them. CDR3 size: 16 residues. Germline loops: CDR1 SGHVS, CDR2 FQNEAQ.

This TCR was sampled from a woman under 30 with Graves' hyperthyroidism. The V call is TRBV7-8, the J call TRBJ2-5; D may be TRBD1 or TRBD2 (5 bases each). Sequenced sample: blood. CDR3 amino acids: CASSLGLRDGQETQYF. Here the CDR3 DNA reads TGTGCCAGCAGCTTAGGGCTCAGGGACGGACAAGAGACCCAGTACTTC. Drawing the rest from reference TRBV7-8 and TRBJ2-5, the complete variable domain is GAGVSQSPRYKVAKRGQDVALRCDPISGHVSLFWYQQALGQGPEFLTYFQNEAQLDKSGLPSDRFFAERPEGSVSTLKIQRTQQEDSAVYLCASSLGLRDGQETQYFGPGTRLLVL.